Listed below are T cell receptor beta chains from one sample, sequenced in a study of blood T cell repertoires in COVID-19. Repertoires were generated with immunoSEQ multiplex PCR, while TCRdb's copy carries only in-frame clones and drops some. This table holds approximately 110,000 clones, 75% to 90% found once. The sample was peripheral blood. Receptor source: a woman older than 75 with acute or convalescent COVID-19. CDR3s include the opening cysteine and the closing phenylalanine or tryptophan. The D gene is left open where the match is weak. Size is stated for part of the rows, as once, few or many counts, or as a class when the clone is expanded.

d_call j_call v_call clone_size cdr3_aa cdr3_nt
- TRBJ2-5 TRBV28 - CASSRAGGTWETQYF TGTGCCAGCAGCCGAGCCGGGGGTACCTGGGAGACCCAGTACTTC
- TRBJ1-5 TRBV28 once CASRQGGPGNQPQHF TGTGCCAGCAGGCAGGGTGGGCCGGGCAATCAGCCCCAGCATTTT
TRBD1 TRBJ2-7 TRBV5-1 - CASSAREADRPHEQYF TGCGCCAGCAGCGCCCGTGAGGCGGACAGGCCCCACGAGCAGTACTTC
- TRBJ2-2 TRBV2 once CASSEDPRTGELFF TGTGCCAGCAGTGAAGACCCTAGGACCGGGGAGCTGTTTTTT
- TRBJ1-1 TRBV20-1 - CSAQGNTEAFF TGCAGTGCTCAGGGGAACACTGAAGCTTTCTTT
TRBD1 TRBJ1-2 TRBV4-1 - CASSQPPGQGDYGYTF TGCGCCAGCAGCCAACCCCCGGGACAGGGGGACTATGGCTACACCTTC
- TRBJ2-7 TRBV29-1 few CSARQHSSYEQYF TGCAGCGCTCGACAACATAGCTCCTACGAGCAGTACTTC
- TRBJ1-1 TRBV28 - CASSPSGLLRGTEAFF TGTGCCAGCAGTCCATCAGGACTTCTCCGAGGCACTGAAGCTTTCTTT
TRBD2 TRBJ2-2 TRBV4-2 - CASSQALTSGGSTGELFF TGTGCCAGCAGCCAAGCCTTGACTAGCGGGGGCTCCACCGGGGAGCTGTTTTTT
- TRBJ1-2 TRBV10-3 - CAISDPGRSAYGYTF TGTGCCATCAGTGACCCAGGGAGGTCGGCTTATGGCTACACCTTC
- TRBJ2-3 TRBV19 - CASTGFDTQYF TGTGCCAGTACGGGATTTGATACGCAGTATTTT
TRBD1 TRBJ1-2 TRBV5-6 - CASSLGTGAYGGYTF TGTGCCAGCAGCTTGGGGACAGGAGCCTATGGAGGCTACACCTTC
- TRBJ1-5 TRBV21-1 - CASSTRSNQPQHF TGTGCCAGCAGCACGAGGAGTAATCAGCCCCAGCATTTT
- TRBJ2-7 TRBV7-9 - CASSLGLASYEQYF TGTGCCAGCAGCTTAGGCCTAGCTTCCTACGAGCAGTACTTC
- TRBJ2-6 TRBV5-5 - CASTLGSSGANVLTF TGTGCCAGCACCCTGGGGAGCTCTGGGGCCAACGTCCTGACTTTC
TRBD2 TRBJ2-3 TRBV2 - CASSESGGFGTDTQYF TGTGCCAGCAGTGAAAGCGGGGGGTTTGGCACAGATACGCAGTATTTT
- TRBJ1-5 TRBV24-1 - CATSDLGGNQPQHF TGTGCCACCAGTGATTTGGGCGGGAATCAGCCCCAGCATTTT
- TRBJ2-1 TRBV10-1 once CASSKDRISYNEQFF TGCGCCAGCAGTAAAGACAGGATCTCCTACAATGAGCAGTTCTTC
- TRBJ2-3 TRBV11-1 - CASSLRTSGTDTQYF TGTGCCAGCAGCTTAAGGACTTCGGGCACAGATACGCAGTATTTT
- TRBJ1-6 TRBV3-1/TRBV3-2 - CASRPLAGASNSPLHF TGTGCCAGCAGGCCGCTAGCGGGGGCTAGTAATTCACCCCTCCACTTT
- TRBJ2-7 TRBV7-9 - CASSLAGAYEQYF TGTGCCAGCAGCTTAGCAGGGGCTTACGAGCAGTACTTC
- TRBJ2-3 TRBV27 - CASAFRTQYF TGTGCCAGCGCGTTCCGTACGCAGTATTTT
TRBD1 TRBJ1-2 TRBV2 - CASSSGTGGSYGYTF TGTGCCAGCAGCAGCGGGACAGGGGGCAGCTATGGCTACACCTTC
TRBD1 TRBJ1-1 TRBV4-1 - CASSHRRGGNIVNTEAFF TGCGCCAGCAGCCACCGCCGAGGGGGCAATATTGTTAACACTGAAGCTTTCTTT
- TRBJ1-1 TRBV6-5 - CASSYVSTNTEAFF TGTGCCAGCAGTTACGTGAGCACGAACACTGAAGCTTTCTTT
TRBD2 TRBJ2-2 TRBV7-2 - CASSLYTGGDTGELFF TGTGCCAGCAGCTTATATACCGGGGGGGACACCGGGGAGCTGTTTTTT
- TRBJ2-2 TRBV7-8 - CASSRSTGLGTGELFF TGTGCCAGCAGCCGAAGCACTGGGCTCGGCACCGGGGAGCTGTTTTTT
- TRBJ2-5 TRBV18 once CASSPDRSQETQYF TGTGCCAGCTCGCCGGACAGAAGCCAAGAGACCCAGTACTTC
TRBD1 TRBJ2-1 TRBV28 - CASRTGRNEQFF TGTGCCTCACGGACAGGGCGAAATGAGCAGTTCTTC
TRBD1 TRBJ2-2 TRBV5-1 - CASSLETGGLGELFF TGCGCCAGCAGCTTGGAAACAGGGGGCCTCGGGGAGCTGTTTTTT
TRBD1 TRBJ1-2 TRBV5-4 - CASSRDRGIGGYTF TGTGCCAGCAGCCGTGACAGGGGCATCGGTGGCTACACCTTC
- TRBJ2-2 TRBV24-1 few CATSMALGELFF TGTGCCACCAGTATGGCCTTAGGGGAGCTGTTTTTT
TRBD1 TRBJ2-5 TRBV11-2 - CASSLDSDRVVAQYF TGTGCCAGCAGCTTAGATTCAGACAGGGTTGTGGCCCAGTACTTC
TRBD2 TRBJ2-1 TRBV7-2 - CASSPGGADNNEQFF TGTGCCAGCAGCCCCGGGGGGGCGGACAACAATGAGCAGTTCTTC
TRBD1 TRBJ1-5 TRBV28 - CASQGGKDQPQHF TGTGCCAGCCAGGGGGGAAAAGATCAGCCCCAGCATTTT
- TRBJ2-2 TRBV29-1 - CSGTRGFNTGELFF TGCAGCGGCACGAGGGGGTTTAACACCGGGGAGCTGTTTTTT
- TRBJ2-1 TRBV7-9 - CASSGRAGLYNEQFF TGTGCCAGCAGCGGGCGGGCGGGACTTTACAATGAGCAGTTCTTC
TRBD2 TRBJ2-3 TRBV5-5 - CASSMGLRRPDTQYF TGTGCCAGCAGCATGGGACTAAGAAGACCCGATACGCAGTATTTT
- TRBJ1-2 TRBV24-1 - CATSEARGGYTF TGTGCCACCAGTGAAGCCAGGGGTGGCTACACCTTC
TRBD2 TRBJ2-3 TRBV9 - CASSGGLAGGISTDTQYF TGTGCCAGCAGCGGCGGGCTAGCGGGGGGGATTAGCACAGATACGCAGTATTTT
TRBD1 TRBJ1-1 TRBV9 - CASSSRDRGPFTEAFF TGTGCCAGCAGCTCCCGGGACAGGGGACCATTCACTGAAGCTTTCTTT
- TRBJ2-7 TRBV21-1 - CASSLPYRVQAYEQYF TGTGCCAGCAGCCTTCCCTACAGGGTTCAGGCCTACGAGCAGTACTTC
TRBD2 TRBJ2-3 TRBV6-2/TRBV6-3 - CASSYLGLASDTQYF TGTGCCAGCAGTTACTTGGGACTAGCGTCAGATACGCAGTATTTT
- TRBJ2-3 TRBV3-1/TRBV3-2 - CASSQRTSTDTQYF TGTGCCAGCAGCCAACGGACTAGCACAGATACGCAGTATTTT
TRBD1 TRBJ1-5 TRBV5-1 - CASSLGQGDNQPQHF TGCGCCAGCAGCTTAGGACAGGGTGACAATCAGCCCCAGCATTTT
TRBD1 TRBJ2-5 TRBV2 - CASRVGTGRETQYF TGTGCCAGCAGGGTGGGGACAGGTCGGGAGACCCAGTACTTC
TRBD2 TRBJ2-3 TRBV7-9 - CASSSGLAGVTDTQYF TGTGCCAGCAGCTCGGGACTAGCGGGGGTGACAGATACGCAGTATTTT
- TRBJ1-2 TRBV15 - CATSRERGIWRSYGYTF TGTGCCACCAGCAGAGAAAGGGGGATTTGGAGAAGCTATGGCTACACCTTC